The 21 T cell receptor beta chains listed next were all sequenced from one sample in a study of OX40 agonist ivuxolimab in advanced cancers. Here immunoSEQ multiplex PCR was the method, and the copy in TCRdb shows in-frame clones only, minus some. The sample records tens of thousands of clones, roughly 87% being singletons. The sample was CD4+ or CD8+ T cells sorted from blood, taken in a trial of the OX40 agonist ivuxolimab. The receptors derive from an adult with an advanced solid tumor such as melanoma, head and neck, liver or kidney cancer.

J is TRBJ2-6 and V is TRBV5-4, with D hard to call. The CDR3 is made up of 14 amino acids. Germline assignment: CDR1 SGHNT and CDR2 YYREEE (reference sequence). The V end lost 7 bases, the J end lost 4 bases, and 12 bases lay between the germline ends. CDR3 sequence reads: CASLRRGGANVLTF. The CDR3 DNA reads TGTGCCAGCCTCCGCCGAGGCGGGGCCAACGTCCTGACTTTC. Filled out from reference TRBV5-4 and TRBJ2-6, the complete variable domain reads ETGVTQSPTHLIKTRGQQVTLRCSSQSGHNTVSWYQQALGQGPQFIFQYYREEENGRGNFPPRFSGLQFPNYSSELNVNALELDDSALYLCASLRRGGANVLTFGAGSRLTVL.

This chain joins TRBV6-5 and TRBJ1-3; D unresolved. Germline CDR1 MNHEY, CDR2 SVGAGI. V dropped 2 bases and J dropped 1 base, with 9 bases sitting between them. The length of the CDR3 is 15 residues. The CDR3 DNA sequence: TGTGCCAGCAGTTACGACGGTCCTTCTGGAAACACCATATATTTT. Translating gives CASSYDGPSGNTIYF.

The chain carries TRBV7-6 and TRBJ2-2; D is perhaps TRBD2 (6 bases). Deletions cut 1 base from V and 7 bases from J, with 13 bases between. This CDR3 is built from 15 residues. Germline V gene data show CDR1 as SGHVS and CDR2 as FNYEAQ. DNA for the CDR3: TGTGCCAGCAGCTTAGAGACGGGGGTCCTCGGGGAGCTGTTTTTT. This translates into CASSLETGVLGELFF.

The genes are TRBV7-2 and TRBJ2-5; tentatively, D is TRBD1 (6 bases). The last part of the DNA fits TRBJ2-7 better; the J call may be wrong. This CDR3 spans 15 amino acids. Germline assignment: CDR1 SGHTA and CDR2 FQGNSA. CDR3 DNA sequence: TGTGCCAGCAGCTTCCAACAGGGAGCCCCCTACGAGCAGTACTTC. Translation: CASSFQQGAPYEQYF.

This CDR3 is CASSPRLYEQYF. CDR3 nucleotide sequence: TGTGCCAGCTCACCACGGTTGTACGAGCAGTACTTC. The J gene is TRBJ2-7, the V gene TRBV18; D gene ambiguous. Trimming left V 1 base short and J 4 bases short, with 5 bases between. CDR3 length equals 12 residues. The germline CDR1 and CDR2 sequences are KGHSH and LQKENI.

This clone was seen more than once but under ten times. The chain uses TRBV10-3 and TRBJ1-2; 7 bases are a match to TRBD1. Germline assignment: CDR1 ENHRY and CDR2 SYGVKD. The ends lost 6 bases at V and 6 bases at J; junction bases unmatched: 4. The CDR3 spans 12 residues. CDR3 residues: CAIRETGNGYTF. DNA for the CDR3: TGTGCCATCAGGGAGACAGGGAATGGCTACACCTTC.

The chain carries TRBV11-1 and TRBJ2-5; 10 bases fit TRBD2. With V trimmed by 3 bases and J by 3 bases, 7 bases remained unmatched. The CDR3 contains 16 residues. Germline CDR1 reads SGHAT; CDR2 reads FQDESV (reference sequence). The CDR3 nucleotides read TGTGCCAGCAGCTTCCCGAGCGGGGGGGCTAAAGAGACCCAGTACTTC. Amino acids: CASSFPSGGAKETQYF.

CDR3 in amino acids: CSVTGGRGWNTEAFF. Written as DNA, the CDR3 is TGCAGCGTAACAGGGGGCCGAGGATGGAACACTGAAGCTTTCTTT. The chain combines TRBV29-1 with TRBJ1-1, with 9 bases identical to TRBD1. J gave up 1 base and V 6 bases, and 9 bases lay outside the gene matches. This CDR3 region has 15 residues. From germline, CDR1 is SQVTM and CDR2 ANQGSEA.

This clone was seen a single time. This chain links TRBV10-3 with TRBJ1-1; D remains ambiguous. V lost 1 base to trimming and J lost 4 bases, with 1 base between them. Germline-derived CDR1 and CDR2 are ENHRY and SYGVKD. This CDR3 region has 11 residues. CDR3 amino acids: CAISEFTEAFF. As DNA, the CDR3 is TGTGCCATCAGTGAGTTCACTGAAGCTTTCTTT.

This clone came up a few times. The chain employs TRBV5-1 and TRBJ1-1, with 8 bases matching TRBD1. Trimming removed 0 bases from V and 0 bases from J; junction bases left unmatched: 10. Germline CDR1 and CDR2: SGHRS and YFSETQ. This CDR3 has 18 amino acids. The CDR3 sequence: CASSLARTGYRMNTEAFF. CDR3 DNA: TGCGCCAGCAGCTTGGCCAGGACAGGGTACAGGATGAACACTGAAGCTTTCTTT.

The chain employs TRBV6-1 and TRBJ1-2; D not certain. With 1 base removed from V and 4 bases from J, the gap between germline ends came to 13 bases. CDR3 length: 15 amino acids. Germline V gene sequence: CDR1 MNHNS, CDR2 SASEGT. CDR3 sequence: CASSEVIGWAYGYTF. The CDR3 DNA sequence: TGTGCCAGCAGTGAAGTAATAGGATGGGCCTATGGCTACACCTTC.

V is TRBV2 and J is TRBJ1-1; D unclear. The CDR3 length is 14 residues. CDR1 SNHLY and CDR2 FYNNEI come from the germline V gene. Between the trimmed V and J ends, which lost 7 bases and 1 base, there was a span of 13 bases. CDR3 DNA sequence: TGTGCCAGCAAACCGGCCCCCTCGAACACTGAAGCTTTCTTT. Its protein is CASKPAPSNTEAFF.

This chain joins TRBV6-1 and TRBJ1-2, with a possible D match to TRBD1 (5 bases). V dropped 2 bases and J dropped 7 bases, with 11 bases sitting between them. This CDR3 has 13 residues. CDR1 and CDR2 (germline): MNHNS, SASEGT. The CDR3 spells CASSEWQGGGYTF. In DNA, the CDR3 is TGTGCCAGCAGTGAATGGCAGGGAGGTGGCTACACCTTC.

The V gene is TRBV18, the J gene TRBJ2-2; 11 nucleotides agree with TRBD1. Germline-derived CDR1 and CDR2 are KGHSH and LQKENI. Unmatched junction bases numbered 10, after V lost 3 bases and J lost 4 bases. This CDR3 spans 18 amino acids. CDR3 sequence: CASSPFGQGASATGELFF. The CDR3 nucleotides are TGTGCCAGCTCACCCTTCGGACAGGGGGCTTCGGCCACCGGGGAGCTGTTTTTT.

The CDR3 is CASSFLAGAYNEQFF. DNA for the CDR3: TGTGCCAGCAGTTTTCTAGCGGGGGCGTACAATGAGCAGTTCTTC. V usage is TRBV27 and J usage is TRBJ2-1, with 10 bases matching TRBD2. Per germline, CDR1 MNHEY and CDR2 SMNVEV (reference sequence). This CDR3 has 15 residues. V lost 3 bases, J lost 4 bases, and 3 bases stayed unmatched.

The rearrangement joins TRBV7-8 to TRBJ1-5; a possible D gene is TRBD1 (6 bases). Germline V gives CDR1 SGHVS, CDR2 FQNEAQ. This CDR3 is built from 15 residues. V lost 5 bases, J lost 7 bases, and 18 bases lay in between. In nucleotides, the CDR3 is TGTGCCAGCAGCCTCGTGGGGGCGGTAGGGCAGCCCCAGCATTTT. Protein product: CASSLVGAVGQPQHF.

V usage is TRBV11-2 and J usage is TRBJ1-4, with 7 positions matching TRBD1. The trim removed 5 bases at V and 5 bases at J, leaving 5 bases unmatched. This CDR3 is built from 14 residues. Germline V lookup: CDR1 SGHAT, CDR2 FQNNGV. The CDR3 DNA reads as TGTGCCAGCAGCCCTGACAGGGAGAATGAAAAACTGTTTTTT. It encodes CASSPDRENEKLFF.

The chain recombines TRBV7-2 with TRBJ1-4; D may be TRBD1 (6 bases). CDR1 is SGHTA and CDR2 is FQGNSA in the germline V gene. The CDR3 has 14 residues. Trimming pared 5 bases from V and 8 bases from J, leaving 15 bases between. The CDR3 spells CASSLNGQGEKLFF. Here the CDR3 DNA reads TGTGCCAGCAGCCTGAATGGGCAGGGGGAAAAACTGTTTTTT.

This clone was detected only a few times. V is TRBV19 and J is TRBJ1-2, with D perhaps TRBD1 (5 bases). The CDR3 covers 14 residues. V dropped 5 bases and J dropped 8 bases, with 18 bases sitting between them. CDR1 is LNHDA, CDR2 SQIVND, per germline (reference sequence). In DNA, the CDR3 is TGTGCCAGTAGTCGCCAGGGTAATTCTCAGGGCTACACCTTC. Translated, it gives CASSRQGNSQGYTF. The entire variable domain, with the rest obtained from reference TRBV19 and TRBJ1-2, is as follows: DGGITQSPKYLFRKEGQNVTLSCEQNLNHDAMYWYRQDPGQGLRLIYYSQIVNDFQKGDIAEGYSVSREKKESFPLTVTSAQKNPTAFYLCASSRQGNSQGYTFGSGTRLTVV.

This clone was seen more than once but under ten times. J is TRBJ2-2 and V is TRBV13, with TRBD2 matching over 10 bases. V lost 5 bases to trimming and J lost 4 bases; unmatched junction nucleotides: 19. This CDR3 region has 20 residues. Per the germline V gene, CDR1 is PRHDT and CDR2 is FYEKMQ (reference sequence). CDR3 loop: CASSRRLAGATRRGTGELFF. The DNA of the CDR3 is TGTGCCAGCAGCCGTCGGCTAGCGGGGGCCACTAGGCGGGGCACCGGGGAGCTGTTTTTT.

This chain joins TRBV20-1 and TRBJ2-1; D is unresolved. The V end was cut by 5 bases, the J end by 5 bases, with 4 bases between. Germline CDR1 and CDR2: DFQATT and SNEGSKA (reference sequence). CDR3 length: 10 residues. In DNA form, the CDR3 reads TGCAGTGCTGGGGACAATGAGCAGTTCTTC. It encodes CSAGDNEQFF.